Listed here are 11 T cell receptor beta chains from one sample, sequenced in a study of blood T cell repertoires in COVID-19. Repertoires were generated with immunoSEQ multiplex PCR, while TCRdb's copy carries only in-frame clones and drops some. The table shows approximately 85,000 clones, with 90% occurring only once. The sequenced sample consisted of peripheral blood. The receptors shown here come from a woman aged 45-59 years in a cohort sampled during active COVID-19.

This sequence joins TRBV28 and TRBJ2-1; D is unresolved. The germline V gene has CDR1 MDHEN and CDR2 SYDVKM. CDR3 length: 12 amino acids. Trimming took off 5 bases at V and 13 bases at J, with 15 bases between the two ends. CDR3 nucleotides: TGTGCCAGCAGTCCTCCTTCAGGTTCACAGTTCTTC. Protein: CASSPPSGSQFF.

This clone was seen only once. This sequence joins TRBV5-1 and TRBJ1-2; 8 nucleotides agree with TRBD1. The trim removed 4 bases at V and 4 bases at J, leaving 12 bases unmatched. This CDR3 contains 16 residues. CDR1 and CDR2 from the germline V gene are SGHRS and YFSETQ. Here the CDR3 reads CASSRETGTGAYGYTF. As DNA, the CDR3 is TGCGCCAGCAGCCGCGAAACCGGGACAGGCGCCTATGGCTACACCTTC.

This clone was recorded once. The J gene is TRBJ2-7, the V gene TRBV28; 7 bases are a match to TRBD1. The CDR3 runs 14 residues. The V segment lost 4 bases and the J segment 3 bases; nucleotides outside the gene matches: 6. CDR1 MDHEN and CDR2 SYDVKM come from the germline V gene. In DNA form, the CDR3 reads TGTGCCAGCAGTTCCGGGACAGAGGACTACGAGCAGTACTTC. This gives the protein CASSSGTEDYEQYF.

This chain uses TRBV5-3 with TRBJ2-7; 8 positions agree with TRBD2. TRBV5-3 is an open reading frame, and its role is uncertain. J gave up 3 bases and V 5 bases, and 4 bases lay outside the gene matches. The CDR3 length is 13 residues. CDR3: CARRSSGVYEQYF. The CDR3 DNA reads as TGTGCCAGAAGAAGTAGCGGGGTCTACGAGCAGTACTTC.

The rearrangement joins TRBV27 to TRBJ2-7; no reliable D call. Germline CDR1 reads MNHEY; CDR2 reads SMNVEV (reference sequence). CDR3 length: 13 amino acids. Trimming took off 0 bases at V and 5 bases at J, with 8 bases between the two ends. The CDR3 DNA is TGTGCCAGCAGTTTATCCGGTTCCCACGAGCAGTACTTC. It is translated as CASSLSGSHEQYF.

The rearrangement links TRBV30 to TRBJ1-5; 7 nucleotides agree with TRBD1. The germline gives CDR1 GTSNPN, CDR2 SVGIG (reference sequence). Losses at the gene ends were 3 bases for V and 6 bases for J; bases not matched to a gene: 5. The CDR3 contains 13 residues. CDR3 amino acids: CAWRETGTQPQHF. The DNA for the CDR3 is TGTGCCTGGAGGGAGACAGGGACTCAGCCCCAGCATTTT.

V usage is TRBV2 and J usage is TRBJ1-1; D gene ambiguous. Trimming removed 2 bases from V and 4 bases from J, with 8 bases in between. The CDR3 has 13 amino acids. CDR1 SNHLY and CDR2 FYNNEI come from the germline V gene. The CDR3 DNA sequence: TGTGCCAGCAGTGAAATGGGGAGCACTGAAGCTTTCTTT. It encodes CASSEMGSTEAFF.

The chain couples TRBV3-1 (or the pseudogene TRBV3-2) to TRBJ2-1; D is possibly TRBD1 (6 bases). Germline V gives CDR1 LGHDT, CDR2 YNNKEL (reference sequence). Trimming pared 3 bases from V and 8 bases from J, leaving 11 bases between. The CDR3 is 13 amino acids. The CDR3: CASSQVQGHEQFF. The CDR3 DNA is TGTGCCAGCAGCCAGGTACAGGGCCATGAGCAGTTCTTC.

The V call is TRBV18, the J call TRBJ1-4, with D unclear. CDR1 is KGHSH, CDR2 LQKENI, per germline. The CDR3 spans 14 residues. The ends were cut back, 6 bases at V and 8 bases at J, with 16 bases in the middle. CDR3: CASSYGRRGEKLFF. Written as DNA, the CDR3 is TGTGCCAGCTCCTATGGGCGTCGTGGGGAAAAACTGTTTTTT.

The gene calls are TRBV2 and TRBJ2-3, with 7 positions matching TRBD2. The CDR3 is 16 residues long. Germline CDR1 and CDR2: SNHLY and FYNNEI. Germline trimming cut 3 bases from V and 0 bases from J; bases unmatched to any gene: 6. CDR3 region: CASSEGGSGSTDTQYF. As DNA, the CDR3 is TGTGCCAGCAGTGAGGGGGGTAGCGGGAGCACAGATACGCAGTATTTT.

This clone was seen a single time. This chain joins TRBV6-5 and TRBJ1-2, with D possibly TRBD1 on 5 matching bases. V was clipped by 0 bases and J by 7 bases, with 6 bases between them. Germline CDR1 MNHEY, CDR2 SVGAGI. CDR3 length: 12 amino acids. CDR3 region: CASSYSTGGYTF. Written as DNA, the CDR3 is TGTGCCAGCAGTTACTCTACAGGTGGCTACACCTTC.